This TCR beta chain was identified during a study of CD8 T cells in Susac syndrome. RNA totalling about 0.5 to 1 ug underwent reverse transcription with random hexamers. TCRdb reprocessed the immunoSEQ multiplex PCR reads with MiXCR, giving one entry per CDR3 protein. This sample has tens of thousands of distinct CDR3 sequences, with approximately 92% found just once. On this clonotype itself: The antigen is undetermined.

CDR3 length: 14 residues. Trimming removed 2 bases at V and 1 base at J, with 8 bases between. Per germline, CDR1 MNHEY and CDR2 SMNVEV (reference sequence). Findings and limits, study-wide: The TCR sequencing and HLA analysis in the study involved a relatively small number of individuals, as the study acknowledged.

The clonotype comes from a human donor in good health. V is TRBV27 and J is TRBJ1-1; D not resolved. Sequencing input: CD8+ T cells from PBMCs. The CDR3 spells CASSLRWGNTEAFF. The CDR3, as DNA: TGTGCCAGCAGTTTACGGTGGGGGAACACTGAAGCTTTCTTT.